A selection of T cell receptor beta chains follows, all from one sample in a study of beta chain features in type 1 diabetes. Here immunoSEQ multiplex PCR was the method, and the copy in TCRdb shows in-frame clones only, minus some. The table has fewer than 900,000 clones, 15% to 20% seen once. The sequenced material came from naive CD4+ T cells from blood. The receptors come from a woman in her late teens or twenties in good health. The CDR3 runs from the conserved cysteine through the conserved F or W.

CDR3 protein	V gene	J gene
CASSPQGTSSEQYF	TRBV18	TRBJ2-7
CSVASGRGDTQYF	TRBV29-1	TRBJ2-3
CASSREGTGGRNEQFF	TRBV18	TRBJ2-1
CASSPDGDRGTYEQYF	TRBV4-2	TRBJ2-7
CASRRDPTGELFF	TRBV13	TRBJ2-2
CASSYWSGLNTEAFF	TRBV6-5	TRBJ1-1
CAISETGPGNTIYF	TRBV10-3	TRBJ1-3
CAISERTENYEQYF	TRBV10-3	TRBJ2-7
CASSGGQGQETQYF	TRBV2	TRBJ2-5
CASSVTRTGLADTQYF	TRBV18	TRBJ2-3
CASSLSGGPYEQYF	TRBV28	TRBJ2-7
CASSSTGHQETQYF	TRBV18	TRBJ2-5
CASSRGFPIASGRADTQYF	TRBV9	TRBJ2-3
CASTYAPGQGSYEQYF	TRBV5-1	TRBJ2-7
CASSLGTGSYNEQFF	TRBV7-3	TRBJ2-1
CASSLTLYQETQYF	TRBV7-9	TRBJ2-5
CASSFGAPNEQFF	TRBV27	TRBJ2-1
CASSVSVTELTYEQYF	TRBV19	TRBJ2-7
CASSFTSGRGTDTQYF	TRBV7-2	TRBJ2-3
CASSLETLEGYGYTF	TRBV7-9	TRBJ1-2
CASSATGESGNTIYF	TRBV7-9	TRBJ1-3
CASSPGDQETQYF	TRBV28	TRBJ2-5
CASSYGGGNQPQHF	TRBV6-5	TRBJ1-5
CASSFLLANQETQYF	TRBV7-6	TRBJ2-5
CASSEALRGTGELFF	TRBV2	TRBJ2-2
CASSVEGSDSPLHF	TRBV9	TRBJ1-6
CASSFTSGNGEQYF	TRBV7-2	TRBJ2-7
CSVAEQGGPYEQYF	TRBV29-1	TRBJ2-7
CATSRGREYEQYF	TRBV15	TRBJ2-7